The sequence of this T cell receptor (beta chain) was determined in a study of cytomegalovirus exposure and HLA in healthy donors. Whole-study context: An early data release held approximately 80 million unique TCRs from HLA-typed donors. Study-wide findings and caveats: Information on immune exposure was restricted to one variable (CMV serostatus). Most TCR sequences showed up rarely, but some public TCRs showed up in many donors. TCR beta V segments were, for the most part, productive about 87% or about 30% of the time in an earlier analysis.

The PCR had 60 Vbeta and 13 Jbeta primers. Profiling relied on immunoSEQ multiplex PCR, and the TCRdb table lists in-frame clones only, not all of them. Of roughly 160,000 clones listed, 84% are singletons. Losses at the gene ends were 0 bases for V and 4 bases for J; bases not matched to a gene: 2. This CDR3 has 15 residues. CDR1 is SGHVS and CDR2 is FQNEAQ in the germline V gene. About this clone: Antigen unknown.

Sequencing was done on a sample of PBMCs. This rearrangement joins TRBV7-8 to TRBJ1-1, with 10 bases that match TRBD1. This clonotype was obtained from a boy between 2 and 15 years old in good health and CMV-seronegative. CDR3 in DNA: TGTGCCAGCAGCTTAGCTTGGACAGGGGGCACTGAAGCTTTCTTT. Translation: CASSLAWTGGTEAFF.